These 9 T cell receptor beta chains were all obtained from the same sample, sequenced in a study of T-cell memory formation after mild COVID-19. TCRdb recomputed calls from the 5' RACE reads with MiXCR, one row per CDR3 protein. The data hold 300,000 to 350,000 distinct CDR3 sequences, with 19% observed a single time. Sequencing was carried out using PBMCs or a T cell subset sorted from them (not recorded which). The receptors originated from a man aged 18 to 29 who had mild COVID-19 (a few samples of this study predate the infection). Cell type and time point are not known.

The J gene is TRBJ2-5, the V gene TRBV12-3 or TRBV12-4; 8 nucleotides agree with TRBD1. J gave up 2 bases and V 5 bases, and 7 bases lay outside the gene matches. The CDR3 runs to 15 residues. CDR3 in amino acids: CASSPEDREQETQYF. The CDR3 nucleotides are TGTGCCAGCAGTCCCGAGGACAGGGAACAAGAGACCCAGTACTTC.

This clonotype has a count of ten or more. This chain connects TRBV7-2 to TRBJ2-5, with TRBD2 matching 16 bases. This CDR3 region has 16 residues. V trimming: 4 bases; J trimming: 9 bases; junction bases outside the gene matches: 8. Per germline, CDR1 SGHTA and CDR2 FQGNSA. The DNA for the CDR3 is TGTGCCAGCAGCTCCTCGGGACTAGCGGGGGGGCGTGCCCAGTACTTC. Translated: CASSSSGLAGGRAQYF.

The chain recombines TRBV7-2 with TRBJ2-5, with D uncertain. V was cut by 3 bases and J by 6 bases, with 11 bases left in between. The CDR3 is made up of 13 amino acids. Germline CDR1 SGHTA, CDR2 FQGNSA. The CDR3: CASSFSDSQTQYF. The CDR3 nucleotides are TGTGCCAGCAGCTTCTCCGATTCCCAGACCCAGTACTTC. Variable domain in full (rest from reference TRBV7-2 and TRBJ2-5): GAGVSQSPSNKVTEKGKDVELRCDPISGHTALYWYRQSLGQGLEFLIYFQGNSAPDKSGLPSDRFSAERTGGSVSTLTIQRTQQEDSAVYLCASSFSDSQTQYFGPGTRLLVL.

The genes are TRBV5-1 and TRBJ2-1, with D possibly matching TRBD1 (5 bases). Germline values: CDR1 SGHRS, CDR2 YFSETQ. This CDR3 has 13 amino acids. Trimming took 4 bases from V and 6 from J, leaving 11 bases between them. The CDR3, as DNA: TGCGCCAGCAGCATAGGACACCCCAATGAGCAGTTCTTC. This encodes CASSIGHPNEQFF.

With respect to this clonotype: The junction does not match germline at one end; this may be a read error. The V call is TRBV3-1, the J call TRBJ1-2, with 8 nucleotides matching TRBD1. CDR1 and CDR2 from the germline V gene are LGHDT and YNNKEL (reference sequence). The CDR3 covers 12 residues. CDR3 in amino acids: CASSQGTGTGRF. Here the CDR3 DNA reads TGTGCCAGCAGCCAAGGAACCGGGACAGGTCGCTTC.

This clonotype has more than one count but fewer than ten. The genes are TRBV7-9 and TRBJ1-2, with TRBD1 as a possible D gene (6 bases). CDR1 SEHNR and CDR2 FQNEAQ come from the germline V gene (reference sequence). The CDR3 contains 15 residues. V was pared by 3 bases and J by 8 bases, with 19 bases between. CDR3 residues: CASSLGGTPGEGYTF. DNA of the CDR3: TGTGCCAGCAGCTTGGGCGGCACGCCAGGGGAGGGCTACACCTTC.

This chain uses TRBV7-3 with TRBJ2-3; no firm D call. Germline loops: CDR1 SGHTA, CDR2 FQGTGA. V shed 0 bases and J shed 5 bases, with 9 bases lying between them. The CDR3 is 14 amino acids. The CDR3 sequence is CASSLTPVIDTQYF. The CDR3 DNA reads as TGTGCCAGCAGCTTAACCCCTGTCATAGATACGCAGTATTTT. Complete variable domain (other parts from reference TRBV7-3 and TRBJ2-3): GAGVSQTPSNKVTEKGKYVELRCDPISGHTALYWYRQSLGQGPEFLIYFQGTGAADDSGLPNDRFFAVRPEGSVSTLKIQRTERGDSAVYLCASSLTPVIDTQYFGPGTRLTVL.

There are a few counts of this clonotype. The chain uses TRBV5-1 and TRBJ1-2; D ambiguous. Germline CDR1 SGHRS, CDR2 YFSETQ. The CDR3 totals 14 residues. Trimming stripped 2 bases from V and 3 bases from J, with 11 bases between. The CDR3 DNA reads as TGCGCCAGCAGCTTTGATAAGCCTCACTATGGCTACACCTTC. It codes for CASSFDKPHYGYTF.

V and J are TRBV21-1 and TRBJ2-7; TRBD1 was called by the table and not checked on the DNA. TRBV21-1 is tagged as a pseudogene. This CDR3 is 14 amino acids long. The CDR3 nucleotides are TGTGCCAGCAGCGGGTCCCGGGACACCTACGAGCAGTACGTC. The encoded protein is CASSGSRDTYEQYV.